The 20 T cell receptor beta chains below were found in one sample sequenced in a study of vaccination and CD4 T cells after COVID-19. At the Johns Hopkins FTIC core, DNA taken from cultured CD4+ T cells was sequenced by way of the Oncomine TCR Beta short-read assay. MiXCR was run by TCRdb on the PCR reads, yielding one entry per CDR3 protein. The profile shows about 18,000 distinct CDR3 sequences, about 70% of them singletons. The treatment was: roughly 11-day PBMC culture with coronavirus spike peptide pools or control peptides (ViraFEST assay). These receptors' antigens are unknown. Material for sequencing was CD4+ T cells from blood, cultured in vitro. Receptors were obtained from a human donor who had recovered from COVID-19.

J is TRBJ1-5 and V is TRBV7-9; TRBD1 might be the D (5 bases). The length of the CDR3 is 17 residues. V lost 2 bases and J lost 2, with 16 bases in between. Germline V gene sequence: CDR1 SEHNR, CDR2 FQNEAQ (reference sequence). The CDR3 coding sequence is TGTGCCAGCAGCTTAATGGTTGGGGACTTTGGCAATCAGCCCCAGCATTTT. Its protein product is CASSLMVGDFGNQPQHF.

As DNA, the CDR3 is TGTGCCAGCAGTCCCGGTGGTAGCGGGAGAGGCACAGATACGCAGTATTTT. It translates to CASSPGGSGRGTDTQYF. V usage is TRBV28 and J usage is TRBJ2-3; 9 bases are a match to TRBD2. V shed 5 bases and J 1 base; nucleotides not matched to a gene: 10. CDR1 and CDR2 (germline): MDHEN, SYDVKM. CDR3 length: 17 amino acids.

The rearrangement uses TRBV12-3 or TRBV12-4 and TRBJ1-6; possibly TRBD1 for D (5 bases). The CDR3 runs to 12 residues. V lost 6 bases and J lost 7, with 7 bases in between. The CDR3 DNA reads as TGTGCCAGCAGGCCAGGGAATTCACCCCTCCACTTT. Translated: CASRPGNSPLHF.

CDR3 in amino acids: CASSLAFGSNTGELFF. CDR3 DNA: TGTGCCAGCAGTTTAGCTTTTGGGTCGAACACCGGGGAGCTGTTTTTT. The J gene is TRBJ2-2, the V gene TRBV28; no firm D call. Germline V gives CDR1 MDHEN, CDR2 SYDVKM. The CDR3 loop spans 16 amino acids. V lost 2 bases and J lost 0, with 10 bases in between.

The chain recombines TRBV20-1 with TRBJ2-5, with D unclear. V lost 0 bases, J lost 2 bases, and 4 bases lay in between. From germline, CDR1 is DFQATT and CDR2 SNEGSKA (reference sequence). The CDR3 length is 12 residues. The CDR3 DNA reads TGCAGTGCTAGAGATTTACAAGAGACCCAGTACTTC. The encoded protein is CSARDLQETQYF.

The chain employs TRBV6-4 and TRBJ1-4, with D hard to call. The germline gives CDR1 MRHNA, CDR2 SNTAGT. With 8 bases removed from V and 17 bases from J, the gap between germline ends came to 15 bases. The CDR3 totals 10 residues. Here the CDR3 DNA reads TGTGCCAGCTGGGTGACCCAGACTTTTTTT. Protein sequence: CASWVTQTFF.

This clonotype has a single count. V is TRBV20-1 and J is TRBJ2-1; the match to TRBD2 covers 9 bases. Per the germline V gene, CDR1 is DFQATT and CDR2 is SNEGSKA (reference sequence). The V gene end was trimmed by 6 bases and the J gene end by 11 bases; junction bases not matched to a gene: 14. The CDR3 is made up of 14 amino acids. CDR3 residues: CSAILASGDPKQFF. CDR3 nucleotide sequence: TGCAGTGCCATCTTGGCTAGCGGGGACCCTAAGCAGTTCTTC.

This clonotype was seen only once. V is TRBV6-1 and J is TRBJ2-3; no reliable D call. Germline V gene data show CDR1 as MNHNS and CDR2 as SASEGT. V dropped 7 bases and J dropped 4 bases, with 12 bases sitting between them. The CDR3 extends over 13 amino acids. The CDR3 region has the DNA TGTGCCAGCACTAGAATAAGGCCAGATACGCAGTATTTT. Translation gives CASTRIRPDTQYF.

CDR3 in DNA: TGTGCCAGCAGTCTAGGGACAGGGCGAGAGCAGTTCTTC. Amino acids: CASSLGTGREQFF. This sequence joins TRBV27 and TRBJ2-1; 9 bases match TRBD1. The junction had 6 bases not matched to a gene; V was cut back by 5 bases and J by 10 bases. The CDR3 is 13 residues long. CDR1 is MNHEY and CDR2 is SMNVEV in the germline V gene (reference sequence).

V and J are TRBV7-2 and TRBJ1-4, with D possibly being TRBD1 (5 bases). The CDR3 length is 15 residues. V was shortened by 1 base and J by 8 bases, with 14 bases between the two germline ends. Germline CDR1 is SGHTA and CDR2 is FQGNSA. CDR3 in amino acids: CASSLEGGVGEKLFF. CDR3 nucleotide sequence: TGTGCCAGCAGCTTAGAAGGAGGGGTGGGGGAAAAACTGTTTTTT.

The chain employs TRBV7-2 and TRBJ1-5; TRBD1 matches 9 bases. V trimming: 2 bases; J trimming: 7 bases; junction bases outside the gene matches: 6. The CDR3 sequence is 15 residues long. Germline V gene data show CDR1 as SGHTA and CDR2 as FQGNSA. The CDR3 sequence: CASSLTGGLGQPQHF. CDR3 coding DNA: TGTGCCAGCAGCTTAACAGGGGGCTTAGGACAGCCCCAGCATTTT.

A few counts support this clonotype. This chain connects TRBV15 to TRBJ1-2; maybe TRBD1 (5 bases). With 0 bases removed from V and 7 bases from J, the gap between germline ends came to 12 bases. The CDR3 extends over 14 amino acids. CDR1 is LNHNV, CDR2 YYDKDF, per germline (reference sequence). This CDR3 reads CATSRDNQGGGYTF. The CDR3 DNA reads TGTGCCACCAGCAGAGATAATCAGGGCGGTGGCTACACCTTC.

V is TRBV6-1 and J is TRBJ2-1; 8 nucleotides match TRBD1. Germline CDR1 and CDR2: MNHNS and SASEGT. This CDR3 comprises 14 residues. V lost 6 bases and J lost 5; bases outside the gene matches: 6. CDR3 sequence: CASSRGPINNEQFF. The CDR3 coding sequence is TGTGCCAGCAGCAGGGGGCCAATAAACAATGAGCAGTTCTTC.

The chain couples TRBV27 to TRBJ1-1; D is perhaps TRBD1 (5 bases). The length of the CDR3 is 18 residues. In germline, CDR1 is MNHEY, CDR2 SMNVEV (reference sequence). The V end lost 3 bases, the J end lost 0 bases, and 20 bases lay between the germline ends. The DNA of the CDR3 is TGTGCCAGCAGTTTTCGCCATAGGGGACTTCTATTGAACACTGAAGCTTTCTTT. It is translated as CASSFRHRGLLLNTEAFF.

CDR3 sequence: CAWSTARGRRNQPQHF. CDR3 in DNA: TGTGCCTGGAGTACGGCAAGGGGGCGACGTAATCAGCCCCAGCATTTT. This sequence joins TRBV30 and TRBJ1-5, with 7 positions matching TRBD1. The CDR3 is 16 amino acids. The germline gives CDR1 GTSNPN, CDR2 SVGIG (reference sequence). V shed 2 bases, J shed 4 bases, and the junction held 11 bases outside the gene matches.

This chain links TRBV27 with TRBJ1-2; D not certain. Trimming removed 4 bases at V and 3 bases at J, with 9 bases between. From germline, CDR1 is MNHEY and CDR2 SMNVEV (reference sequence). This CDR3 has 13 amino acids. CDR3 coding DNA: TGTGCCAGCAGTTCCCGGAGGGACTATGGCTACACCTTC. Protein: CASSSRRDYGYTF.

The genes are TRBV9 and TRBJ1-5; D remains ambiguous. The CDR3 has 15 residues. Germline V lookup: CDR1 SGDLS, CDR2 YYNGEE. Trimming shortened V by 0 bases and J by 8 bases, and 15 bases separated the two germline ends. CDR3 coding DNA: TGTGCCAGCAGCGTAGATGGGCGGGTTACGGAGCCCCAGCATTTT. Protein product: CASSVDGRVTEPQHF.

The chain recombines TRBV6-5 with TRBJ1-5, with D tentatively TRBD1 (6 bases). The CDR3 runs 16 residues. Trimming shortened V by 4 bases and J by 6 bases, and 19 bases separated the two germline ends. Germline CDR1 and CDR2: MNHEY and SVGAGI. The CDR3, as DNA: TGTGCCAGCAGTTCGTTGGCAGGGGCGACCAGTCAGCCCCAGCATTTT. Protein product: CASSSLAGATSQPQHF.

The DNA for the CDR3 is TGTGCCTGGAGTGGGGCCTCCTATAATTCACCCCTCCACTTT. The encoded protein is CAWSGASYNSPLHF. The genes are TRBV30 and TRBJ1-6; no clear D gene. The germline V gene encodes CDR1 GTSNPN and CDR2 SVGIG (reference sequence). V was shortened by 1 base and J by 0 bases, with 4 bases between the two germline ends. The CDR3 has 14 residues.

The chain combines TRBV7-9 with TRBJ1-1; D gene unclear. The CDR3 loop spans 11 amino acids. V was trimmed by 3 bases and J by 8 bases, leaving 7 bases between them. Germline lookup yields CDR1 SEHNR and CDR2 FQNEAQ (reference sequence). The CDR3 region is CASSLRAEAFF. DNA for the CDR3: TGTGCCAGCAGCTTGCGGGCCGAAGCTTTCTTT.